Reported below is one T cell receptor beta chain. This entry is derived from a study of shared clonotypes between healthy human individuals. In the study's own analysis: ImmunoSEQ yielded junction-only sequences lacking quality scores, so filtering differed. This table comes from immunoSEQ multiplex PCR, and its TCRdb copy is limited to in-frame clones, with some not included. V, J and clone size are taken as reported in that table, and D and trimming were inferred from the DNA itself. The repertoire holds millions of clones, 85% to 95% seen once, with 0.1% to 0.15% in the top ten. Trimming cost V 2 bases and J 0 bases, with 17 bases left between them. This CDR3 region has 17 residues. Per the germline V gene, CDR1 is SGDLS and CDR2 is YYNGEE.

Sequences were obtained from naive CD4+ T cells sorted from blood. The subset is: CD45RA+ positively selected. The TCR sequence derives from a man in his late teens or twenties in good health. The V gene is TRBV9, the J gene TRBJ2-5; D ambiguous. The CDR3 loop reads CASSVAAGMGYQETQYF. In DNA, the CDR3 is TGTGCCAGCAGCGTTGCAGCCGGAATGGGGTACCAAGAGACCCAGTACTTC.